This T cell receptor (beta chain) emerged from a study of T cell responses to AZD1222 COVID-19 vaccine. Study findings and constraints: Mostly white British, mostly female donors; authors suggested clonal diversity may be underestimated. Only a handful of AZD1222 recipients tested seropositive at baseline. There were vaccine-associated CD4 TCRs across spike, dominant at 160-218 and 743-854.

The CDR3 has 13 amino acids. Trimming left V 6 bases short and J 7 bases short, with 15 bases between. Germline loops: CDR1 MDHEN, CDR2 SYDVKM. The repertoire was sequenced with immunoSEQ multiplex PCR; TCRdb's copy has only in-frame clones and lacks some. Of approximately 120,000 clones detected, roughly 86% appear once; the ten largest clones hold over 10%. Turning to this clone: Its antigen is as yet unknown.

The sequenced sample was peripheral blood, obtained on day 0 of MenACWY control vaccination. This sequence was found in an adult in good health. V is TRBV28 and J is TRBJ2-5, with a weak D call TRBD1 (6 bases). CDR3 nucleotides: TGTGCCAGCAGCCTACAGGGAGTGGGGACCCAGTACTTC. Encoded protein: CASSLQGVGTQYF.